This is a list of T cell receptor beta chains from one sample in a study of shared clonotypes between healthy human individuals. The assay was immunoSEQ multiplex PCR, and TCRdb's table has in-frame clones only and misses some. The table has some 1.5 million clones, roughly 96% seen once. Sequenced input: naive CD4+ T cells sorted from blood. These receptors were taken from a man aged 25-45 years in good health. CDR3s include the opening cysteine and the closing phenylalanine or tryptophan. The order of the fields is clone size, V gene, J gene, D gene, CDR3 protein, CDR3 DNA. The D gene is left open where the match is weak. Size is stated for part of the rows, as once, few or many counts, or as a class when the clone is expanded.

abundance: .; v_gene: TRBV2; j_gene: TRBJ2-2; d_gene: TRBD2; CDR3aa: CASTREVNTGELFF; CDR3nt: TGTGCCAGCACCCGGGAGGTCAACACCGGGGAGCTGTTTTTT
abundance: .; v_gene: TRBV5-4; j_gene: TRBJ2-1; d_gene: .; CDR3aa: CASSLQGTNYNEQFF; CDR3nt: TGTGCCAGCAGCTTGCAGGGAACCAACTACAATGAGCAGTTCTTC
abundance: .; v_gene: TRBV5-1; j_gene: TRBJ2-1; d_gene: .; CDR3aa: CASSQTVLGNEQFF; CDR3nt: TGCGCCAGCAGCCAAACCGTCCTTGGCAATGAGCAGTTCTTC
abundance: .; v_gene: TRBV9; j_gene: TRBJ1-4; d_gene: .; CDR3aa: CASSVGRAANEKLFF; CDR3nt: TGTGCCAGCAGCGTAGGAAGGGCTGCTAATGAAAAACTGTTTTTT
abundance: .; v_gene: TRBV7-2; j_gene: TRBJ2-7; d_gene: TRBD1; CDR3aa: CASSTDRVSHEQYF; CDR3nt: TGTGCCAGCAGCACCGACAGGGTTTCCCACGAGCAGTACTTC
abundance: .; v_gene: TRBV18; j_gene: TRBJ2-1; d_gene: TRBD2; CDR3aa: CASSPPTSGILGGEQFF; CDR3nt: TGTGCCAGCTCACCACCGACTAGCGGAATCTTGGGGGGTGAGCAGTTCTTC
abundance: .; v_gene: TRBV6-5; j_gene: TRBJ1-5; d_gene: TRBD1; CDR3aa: CATRTGPDQPQHF; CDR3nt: TGTGCCACCAGGACAGGGCCAGATCAGCCCCAGCATTTT
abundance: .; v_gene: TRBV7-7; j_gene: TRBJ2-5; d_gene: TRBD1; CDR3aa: CASSSGTGIQETQYF; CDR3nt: TGTGCCAGCAGCTCCGGGACAGGGATTCAAGAGACCCAGTACTTC
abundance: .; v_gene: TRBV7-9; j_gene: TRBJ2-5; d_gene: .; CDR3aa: CASSPGGRETQYF; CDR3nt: TGTGCCAGCAGCCCTGGGGGGCGGGAGACCCAGTACTTC
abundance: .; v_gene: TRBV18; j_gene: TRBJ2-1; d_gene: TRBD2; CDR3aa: CASSTGLYNEQFF; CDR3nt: TGTGCCAGCTCAACGGGACTATACAATGAGCAGTTCTTC
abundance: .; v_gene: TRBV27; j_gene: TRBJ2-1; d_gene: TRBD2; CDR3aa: CASSLLSRLASHNEQFF; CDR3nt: TGTGCCAGCAGTTTATTATCCCGACTAGCGAGCCACAATGAGCAGTTCTTC
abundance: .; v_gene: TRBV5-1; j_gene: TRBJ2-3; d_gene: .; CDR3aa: CASSAYPDRSLGDTQYF; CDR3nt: TGCGCCAGCAGCGCCTACCCGGACAGAAGTCTTGGAGATACGCAGTATTTT
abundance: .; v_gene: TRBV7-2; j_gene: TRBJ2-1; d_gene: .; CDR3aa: CASSSPPRTSYNEQFF; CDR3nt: TGTGCCAGCAGCTCTCCCCCTAGGACATCCTACAATGAGCAGTTCTTC
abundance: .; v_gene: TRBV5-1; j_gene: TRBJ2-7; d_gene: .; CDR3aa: CASRGGLDTTYEQYF; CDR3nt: TGCGCCAGCAGGGGTGGGCTAGATACCACCTACGAGCAGTACTTC
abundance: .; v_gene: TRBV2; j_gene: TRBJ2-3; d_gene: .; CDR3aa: CASGATGVAEDTQYF; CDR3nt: TGTGCCAGCGGGGCAACGGGGGTAGCGGAAGATACGCAGTATTTT
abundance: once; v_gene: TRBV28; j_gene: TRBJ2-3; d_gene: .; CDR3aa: CASTGPNTQYF; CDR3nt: TGTGCCAGCACCGGGCCCAATACGCAGTATTTT
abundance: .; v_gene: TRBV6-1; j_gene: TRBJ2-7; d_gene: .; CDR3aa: CASILGGGEISPYF; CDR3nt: TGTGCCAGCATCCTAGGAGGGGGGGAGATCTCCCCGTACTTC
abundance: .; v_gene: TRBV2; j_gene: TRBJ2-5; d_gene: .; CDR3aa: CASSVGGTGETQYF; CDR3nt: TGTGCCAGCTCCGTAGGGGGGACCGGAGAGACCCAGTACTTC
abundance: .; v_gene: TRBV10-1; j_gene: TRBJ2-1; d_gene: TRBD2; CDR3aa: CASSVKIGTSGVKQFF; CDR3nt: TGCGCCAGCAGTGTTAAGATCGGGACTAGCGGGGTGAAGCAGTTCTTC
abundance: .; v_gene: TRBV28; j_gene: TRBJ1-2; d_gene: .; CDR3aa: CASSFFSSGYTF; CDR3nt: TGTGCCAGCAGTTTTTTTAGTTCTGGCTACACCTTC
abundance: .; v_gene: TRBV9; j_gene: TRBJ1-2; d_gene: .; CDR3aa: CASSVDRDYGYTF; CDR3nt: TGTGCCAGCAGCGTGGACAGAGACTATGGCTACACCTTC
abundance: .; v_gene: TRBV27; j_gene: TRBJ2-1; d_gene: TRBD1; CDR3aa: CASSAHRQGTSYNEQFF; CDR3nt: TGTGCCAGCAGTGCCCATCGACAGGGAACCTCCTACAATGAGCAGTTCTTC
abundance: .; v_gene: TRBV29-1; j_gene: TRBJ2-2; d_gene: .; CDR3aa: CSAGWGTGELFF; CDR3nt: TGCAGCGCCGGATGGGGAACCGGGGAGCTGTTTTTT
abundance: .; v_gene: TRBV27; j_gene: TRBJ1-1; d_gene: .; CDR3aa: CASSPLPPARLNTEAFF; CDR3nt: TGTGCCAGCAGTCCACTACCGCCCGCCAGGTTGAACACTGAAGCTTTCTTT
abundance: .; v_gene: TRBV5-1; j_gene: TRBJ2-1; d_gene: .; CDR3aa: CASSLGHSSYNEQFF; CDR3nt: TGCGCCAGCAGCTTGGGACACAGCTCCTACAATGAGCAGTTCTTC
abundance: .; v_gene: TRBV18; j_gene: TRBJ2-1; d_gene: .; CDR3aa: CASSESADNEQFF; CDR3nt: TGTGCCAGCTCCGAGTCGGCGGACAATGAGCAGTTCTTC
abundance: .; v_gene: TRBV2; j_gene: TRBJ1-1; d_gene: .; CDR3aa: CASSVIRETEAFF; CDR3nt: TGTGCCAGCAGTGTCATAAGGGAAACTGAAGCTTTCTTT
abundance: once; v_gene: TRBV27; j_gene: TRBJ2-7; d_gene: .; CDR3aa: CASSLRGSEQYF; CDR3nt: TGTGCCAGCAGTTTACGAGGGTCCGAGCAGTACTTC
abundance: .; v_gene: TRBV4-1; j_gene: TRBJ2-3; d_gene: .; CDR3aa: CASSSIGRSLTDTQYF; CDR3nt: TGCGCCAGCAGCTCTATAGGGCGGAGCCTCACAGATACGCAGTATTTT
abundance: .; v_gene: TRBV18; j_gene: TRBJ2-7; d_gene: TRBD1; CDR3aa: CASSPSRGQVSSYEQYF; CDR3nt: TGTGCCAGCTCACCCAGCAGGGGGCAGGTGAGCTCCTACGAGCAGTACTTC
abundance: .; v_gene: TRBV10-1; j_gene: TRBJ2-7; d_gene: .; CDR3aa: CAFRTAYEQYF; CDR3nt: TGCGCCTTCAGGACAGCCTACGAGCAGTACTTC
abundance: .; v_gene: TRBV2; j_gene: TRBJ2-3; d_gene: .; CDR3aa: CASSDPRDTQYF; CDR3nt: TGTGCCAGCAGCGATCCAAGAGATACGCAGTATTTT
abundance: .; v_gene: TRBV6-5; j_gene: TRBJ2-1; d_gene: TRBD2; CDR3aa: CASSSTSESNNEQFF; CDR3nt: TGTGCCAGCAGTTCAACTAGCGAATCCAACAATGAGCAGTTCTTC
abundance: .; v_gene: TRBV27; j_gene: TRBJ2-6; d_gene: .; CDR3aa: CASSNPSGANVLTF; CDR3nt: TGTGCCAGCAGTAACCCGTCTGGGGCCAACGTCCTGACTTTC
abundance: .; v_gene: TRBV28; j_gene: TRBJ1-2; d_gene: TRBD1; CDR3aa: CASSLATGTGNYTF; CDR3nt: TGTGCCAGCAGTTTAGCTACCGGGACAGGCAACTACACCTTC
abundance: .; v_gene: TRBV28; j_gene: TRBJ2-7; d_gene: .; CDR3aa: CASSFISSYEQYF; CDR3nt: TGTGCCAGCAGTTTTATTAGTTCCTACGAGCAGTACTTC
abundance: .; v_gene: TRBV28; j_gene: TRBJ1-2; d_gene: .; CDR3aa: CASRETGVGFYGYTF; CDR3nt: TGTGCCAGCAGGGAGACGGGGGTGGGATTCTATGGCTACACCTTC
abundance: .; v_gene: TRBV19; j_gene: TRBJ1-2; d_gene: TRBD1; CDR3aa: CASSNREQGTYGYTF; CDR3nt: TGTGCCAGTAGTAATCGGGAACAGGGGACCTATGGCTACACCTTC
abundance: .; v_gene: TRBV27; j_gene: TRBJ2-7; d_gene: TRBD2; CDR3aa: CASSLQLAGGHPLEQYF; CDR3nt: TGTGCCAGCAGTTTACAACTAGCGGGAGGACATCCCCTGGAGCAGTACTTC
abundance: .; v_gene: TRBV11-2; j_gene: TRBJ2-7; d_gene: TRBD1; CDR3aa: CASSLTSTGNYEQYF; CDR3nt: TGTGCCAGCAGCTTAACTTCGACAGGGAACTACGAGCAGTACTTC
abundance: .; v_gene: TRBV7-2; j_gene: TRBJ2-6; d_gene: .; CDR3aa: CASSNAAPGANVLTF; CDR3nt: TGTGCCAGCAGCAACGCCGCACCTGGGGCCAACGTCCTGACTTTC
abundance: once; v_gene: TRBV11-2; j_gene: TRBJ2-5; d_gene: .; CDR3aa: CASSLNPRGLGETQYF; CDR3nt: TGTGCCAGCAGCTTAAACCCGAGAGGTCTTGGAGAGACCCAGTACTTC
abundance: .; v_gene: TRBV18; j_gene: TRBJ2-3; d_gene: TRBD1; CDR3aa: CASSTGGGGTDTQYF; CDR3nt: TGTGCCAGCTCAACAGGGGGCGGCGGCACAGATACGCAGTATTTT